This entry lists 27 T cell receptor beta chains sequenced from one sample in a study of shared clonotypes between healthy human individuals. Measured with immunoSEQ multiplex PCR; TCRdb has only the in-frame clones, and not every one. Of fewer than 550,000 clones listed, about 80% are singletons. Input material: PBMCs. The receptors derive from a woman aged 40 to 50 in good health. Some clones in this sample may be carry-over from other donors' samples.

This clone was picked up one time. V gene TRBV7-8 combines with J gene TRBJ2-5; a weak D match, TRBD1 (6 bases). CDR1 is SGHVS, CDR2 FQNEAQ, per germline. Trimming cost V 0 bases and J 5 bases, with 13 bases left between them. The length of the CDR3 is 15 residues. CDR3 residues: CASSLADRLTETQYF. CDR3 nucleotide sequence: TGTGCCAGCAGCTTAGCCGACAGGCTTACGGAGACCCAGTACTTC.

The chain employs TRBV30 and TRBJ1-5; 8 bases are a match to TRBD1. There are 13 residues in the CDR3. Looked up from germline, CDR1 is GTSNPN and CDR2 is SVGIG (reference sequence). Trimming removed 0 bases from V and 5 bases from J; junction bases left unmatched: 0. The DNA of the CDR3 is TGTGCCTGGAGTGTGACAGGGGATCAGCCCCAGCATTTT. This sequence encodes CAWSVTGDQPQHF. The variable domain in full, with the rest retrieved from reference TRBV30 and TRBJ1-5, is SQTIHQWPATLVQPVGSPLSLECTVEGTSNPNLYWYRQAAGRGLQLLFYSVGIGQISSEVPQNLSASRPQDRQFILSSKKLLLSDSGFYLCAWSVTGDQPQHFGDGTRLSIL.

The chain links TRBV5-1 to TRBJ2-1; 7 nucleotides match TRBD1. Looked up from germline, CDR1 is SGHRS and CDR2 is YFSETQ. The CDR3 totals 13 residues. Unmatched junction bases numbered 4, after V lost 1 base and J lost 9 bases. CDR3 sequence: CASSLTNRGEQFF. Written as DNA, the CDR3 is TGCGCCAGCAGCTTGACCAACAGGGGTGAGCAGTTCTTC.

The V gene is TRBV9, the J gene TRBJ1-2; 7 bases are a match to TRBD1. CDR1 is SGDLS and CDR2 is YYNGEE in the germline V gene. With V trimmed by 0 bases and J by 5 bases, 13 bases remained unmatched. The CDR3 is made up of 17 amino acids. The CDR3 region is CASSVGGPGDSTYGYTF. The CDR3 DNA reads TGTGCCAGCAGCGTAGGAGGACCCGGGGACAGTACATATGGCTACACCTTC.

V is TRBV11-2 and J is TRBJ2-5; D is ambiguous. The CDR3 consists of 13 residues. Germline V gives CDR1 SGHAT, CDR2 FQNNGV. V lost 4 bases to trimming and J lost 7 bases, with 13 bases between them. CDR3 region: CASSSALPGTQYF. The DNA of the CDR3 is TGTGCCAGCAGCTCCGCCCTACCCGGGACCCAGTACTTC.

The genes are TRBV7-9 and TRBJ1-1, with TRBD1 as a possible D gene (5 bases). Trimming took off 0 bases at V and 2 bases at J, with 19 bases between the two ends. The CDR3 contains 18 residues. Looked up from germline, CDR1 is SEHNR and CDR2 is FQNEAQ (reference sequence). The CDR3 DNA reads as TGTGCCAGCAGCTTAGCGTTTGGTTGGGATGACAGTAACACTGAAGCTTTCTTT. It encodes CASSLAFGWDDSNTEAFF.

This chain uses TRBV10-3 with TRBJ1-2; D gene unclear. The CDR3 sequence is 12 residues long. Trimming pared 7 bases from V and 4 bases from J, leaving 10 bases between. Germline loops: CDR1 ENHRY, CDR2 SYGVKD. CDR3 nucleotides: TGTGCCATCAATCGGGAGGGCTATGGCTACACCTTC. Translated: CAINREGYGYTF.

The genes are TRBV7-6 and TRBJ2-7; possible D gene TRBD1, 6 bases. The CDR3 is 16 amino acids. Germline CDR1 is SGHVS and CDR2 is FNYEAQ. V shed 1 base and J shed 1 base, with 14 bases lying between them. This CDR3 is CASSLGQNRASYEQYF. The CDR3 region has the DNA TGTGCCAGCAGCTTAGGGCAAAACAGGGCTTCCTACGAGCAGTACTTC.

The rearrangement joins TRBV28 to TRBJ2-7; 11 bases align to TRBD2. J gave up 1 base and V 4 bases, and 6 bases lay outside the gene matches. The CDR3 sequence is 16 residues long. The germline V gene has CDR1 MDHEN and CDR2 SYDVKM. As DNA, the CDR3 is TGTGCCAGCAGTTCGTTTGGACTAGCGGGTTCCTACGAGCAGTACTTC. Translating it yields CASSSFGLAGSYEQYF.

The V call is TRBV28, the J call TRBJ2-1, with D unresolved. The CDR3 runs to 15 residues. In germline, CDR1 is MDHEN, CDR2 SYDVKM. V was trimmed by 1 base and J by 3 bases, leaving 10 bases between them. CDR3: CASSLYDKFYNEQFF. The CDR3 DNA sequence: TGTGCCAGCAGTTTATACGACAAGTTCTACAATGAGCAGTTCTTC.

This clone showed up just a few times. This chain uses TRBV12-1 with TRBJ1-2; TRBD1, the table's D call, was not compared with the DNA. TRBV12-1 is listed as a pseudogene. The CDR3 loop spans 15 amino acids. CDR3 protein: CASSALTGVGRGYTF. The DNA of the CDR3 is TGTGCCAGCAGCGCCCTGACAGGGGTGGGGAGGGGCTACACCTTC.

The genes are TRBV19 and TRBJ2-3; TRBD2 agrees at 7 bases. V was clipped by 4 bases and J by 5 bases; unmatched bases: 6. Germline V gene sequence: CDR1 LNHDA, CDR2 SQIVND (reference sequence). The CDR3 sequence is 14 residues long. The CDR3 coding sequence is TGTGCCAGTAGTACTACTGGGGGGGTAGATACGCAGTATTTT. As protein: CASSTTGGVDTQYF.

The chain links TRBV2 to TRBJ1-4; TRBD1 agrees at 9 bases. V shed 6 bases and J 7 bases; nucleotides not matched to a gene: 6. Looked up from germline, CDR1 is SNHLY and CDR2 is FYNNEI. The CDR3 is 14 residues long. The DNA of the CDR3 is TGTGCCAGCAGCTCCGGGACAGGGACTGAAAAACTGTTTTTT. Its translation is CASSSGTGTEKLFF.

The rearrangement links TRBV18 to TRBJ1-3; tentatively, D is TRBD1 (6 bases). Germline V gene data show CDR1 as KGHSH and CDR2 as LQKENI. V gave up 3 bases and J gave up 0 bases, with 12 bases separating them. The CDR3 is 16 amino acids. CDR3 residues: CASSPGGTISGNTIYF. CDR3 bases: TGTGCCAGCTCACCCGGGGGGACAATCTCTGGAAACACCATATATTTT.

This clone was detected many times. The V gene is TRBV5-6, the J gene TRBJ1-1; maybe TRBD1 (5 bases). CDR1 and CDR2 (germline): SGHDT, YYEEEE. The CDR3 contains 14 residues. Between the trimmed V and J ends, which lost 3 bases and 1 base, there was a span of 10 bases. CDR3 bases: TGTGCCAGCAGCTCCGGGACTCAGAACACTGAAGCTTTCTTT. It codes for CASSSGTQNTEAFF.

The sample holds a few counts of this clone. The chain uses TRBV6-5 and TRBJ1-5, with D perhaps TRBD1 (5 bases). This CDR3 is built from 13 residues. The germline V and J ends were trimmed by 10 bases and 7 bases, with 17 bases remaining between them. Germline V gene sequence: CDR1 MNHEY, CDR2 SVGAGI. This CDR3 reads CATTPGLGQPQHF. CDR3 bases: TGTGCCACCACCCCAGGGTTAGGGCAGCCCCAGCATTTT.

This clone appeared once. V is TRBV28 and J is TRBJ1-2; no clear D. This CDR3 has 15 amino acids. Germline CDR1 reads MDHEN; CDR2 reads SYDVKM. V shed 10 bases and J shed 4 bases, with 22 bases lying between them. This chain's CDR3 is CATSWASRDRYGYTF. The DNA for the CDR3 is TGTGCCACATCGTGGGCCTCGAGGGATCGCTATGGCTACACCTTC.

V is TRBV28 and J is TRBJ1-1; D ambiguous. With 6 bases removed from V and 1 base from J, the gap between germline ends came to 9 bases. CDR3 length: 13 residues. Per the germline V gene, CDR1 is MDHEN and CDR2 is SYDVKM. CDR3 bases: TGTGCCAGCAGCTTGGACTCGAACACTGAAGCTTTCTTT. Its translation: CASSLDSNTEAFF.

In regard to this clone: The junction shows a germline mismatch at one end, possibly a read error. V gene TRBV5-4 combines with J gene TRBJ2-7; D possibly matches TRBD1 or TRBD2 (5 bases each). There are 14 residues in the CDR3. Germline lookup yields CDR1 SGHNT and CDR2 YYREEE (reference sequence). CDR3 sequence reads: CASSAGRRVGEQHF. CDR3 nucleotide sequence: TGTGCCAGCAGCGCTGGAAGGCGGGTGGGGGAGCAGCACTTC.

The chain employs TRBV7-6 and TRBJ2-7; D remains ambiguous. Trimming shortened V by 0 bases and J by 3 bases, and 12 bases separated the two germline ends. The CDR3 loop spans 15 amino acids. CDR1 is SGHVS, CDR2 FNYEAQ, per germline. CDR3 bases: TGTGCCAGCAGCTTAGCGGTCGGATCCCGCTACGAGCAGTACTTC. Its translation is CASSLAVGSRYEQYF.

Notes on this clone: Since a much larger clone is just one base distant, this may be a read error. The CDR3 nucleotides read TGTGCCAGCAGCCAAGGGGAGACCCAGTACTTC. As protein: CASSQGETQYF. The rearrangement uses TRBV5-6 and TRBJ2-5, with unresolved D. Germline CDR1 is SGHDT and CDR2 is YYEEEE. The CDR3 length is 11 residues. Trimming left V 4 bases short and J 5 bases short, with 6 bases between.

The rearrangement uses TRBV4-1 and TRBJ2-5; 10 positions agree with TRBD1. The J call is doubtful: the DNA matches TRBJ2-7 better. The CDR3 has 15 amino acids. Germline V gene lookup returns CDR1 MGHRA and CDR2 YSYEKL. The CDR3 nucleotides are TGCGCCAGCAGCCAGATGGGACAGGGGTCGGGCGAGCAGTACTTC. The encoded protein is CASSQMGQGSGEQYF.

In this sample, this clone turned up once. This rearrangement joins TRBV7-2 to TRBJ2-5; D is ambiguous. Germline V gives CDR1 SGHTA, CDR2 FQGNSA. The CDR3 consists of 14 residues. Deletions cut 1 base from V and 5 bases from J, with 11 bases between. The DNA for the CDR3 is TGTGCCAGCAGCTTAGGGGGAAGAAGGGAGACCCAGTACTTC. It specifies CASSLGGRRETQYF.

This clone was found a few times. The rearrangement uses TRBV7-2 and TRBJ2-7; D gene unclear. Trimming pared 5 bases from V and 3 bases from J, leaving 11 bases between. CDR1 and CDR2 from the germline V gene are SGHTA and FQGNSA. The CDR3 extends over 13 amino acids. Written as DNA, the CDR3 is TGTGCCAGCAGCCCCGGTAGGCGCTACGAGCAGTACTTC. This codes for CASSPGRRYEQYF.

Only a few counts were recorded for this clone. The chain combines TRBV7-8 with TRBJ2-7; weak D call: TRBD1 (5 bases). In germline, CDR1 is SGHVS, CDR2 FQNEAQ. Trimming took off 3 bases at V and 6 bases at J, with 12 bases between the two ends. This CDR3 spans 13 amino acids. The CDR3 DNA follows: TGTGCCAGCAGCTTCGGAACAGGTGGCGAGCAGTACTTC. Its translation is CASSFGTGGEQYF.

The CDR3 is CASSLVGGILSYEQYF. The CDR3 coding sequence is TGTGCCAGCAGCTTAGTGGGCGGGATCCTCTCCTACGAGCAGTACTTC. The chain couples TRBV7-2 to TRBJ2-7, with a weak D call TRBD2 (6 bases). Germline lookup yields CDR1 SGHTA and CDR2 FQGNSA. This CDR3 comprises 16 residues. Trimming removed 1 base from V and 0 bases from J, with 13 bases in between.

V usage is TRBV5-6 and J usage is TRBJ2-1, with 7 bases aligning to TRBD2. CDR3 length equals 13 residues. Losses at the gene ends were 5 bases for V and 7 bases for J; bases not matched to a gene: 6. Germline loops: CDR1 SGHDT, CDR2 YYEEEE. The CDR3 DNA sequence: TGTGCCAGCAGGGTAGCGGGTATGAATGAGCAGTTCTTC. Encoded protein: CASRVAGMNEQFF.